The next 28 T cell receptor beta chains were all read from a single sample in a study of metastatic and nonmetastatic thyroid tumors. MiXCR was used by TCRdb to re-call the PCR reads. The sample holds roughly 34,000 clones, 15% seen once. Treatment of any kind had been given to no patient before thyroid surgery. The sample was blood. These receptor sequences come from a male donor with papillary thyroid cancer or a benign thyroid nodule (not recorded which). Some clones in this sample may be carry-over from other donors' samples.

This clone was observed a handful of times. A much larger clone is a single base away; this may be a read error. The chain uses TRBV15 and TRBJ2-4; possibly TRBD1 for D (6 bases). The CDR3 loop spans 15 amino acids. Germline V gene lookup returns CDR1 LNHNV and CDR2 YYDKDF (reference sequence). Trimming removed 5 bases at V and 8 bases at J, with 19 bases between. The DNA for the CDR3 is TGTGCCACCAGCTCCATGGTACAGGGTGGAGACATTCAGTACTTC. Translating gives CATSSMVQGGDIQYF.

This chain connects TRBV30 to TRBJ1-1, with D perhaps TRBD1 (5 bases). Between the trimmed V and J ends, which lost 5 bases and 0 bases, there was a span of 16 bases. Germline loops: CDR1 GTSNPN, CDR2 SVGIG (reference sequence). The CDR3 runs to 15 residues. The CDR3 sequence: CAWRERGGMNTEAFF. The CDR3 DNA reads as TGTGCCTGGCGGGAAAGGGGAGGCATGAACACTGAAGCTTTCTTT.

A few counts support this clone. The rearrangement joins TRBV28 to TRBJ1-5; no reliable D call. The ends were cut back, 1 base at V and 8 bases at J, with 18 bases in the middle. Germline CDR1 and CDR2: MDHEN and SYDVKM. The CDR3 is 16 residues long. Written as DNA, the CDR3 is TGTGCCAGCAGTTTATCCCCTATTGTTACCGGGAAGCCCCAGCATTTT. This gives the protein CASSLSPIVTGKPQHF.

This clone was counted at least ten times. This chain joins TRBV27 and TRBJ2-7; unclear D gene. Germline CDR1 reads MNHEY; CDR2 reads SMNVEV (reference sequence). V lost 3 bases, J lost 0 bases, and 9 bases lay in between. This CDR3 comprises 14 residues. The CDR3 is CASSFEGHSYEQYF. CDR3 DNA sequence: TGTGCCAGCAGTTTTGAAGGGCACTCCTACGAGCAGTACTTC.

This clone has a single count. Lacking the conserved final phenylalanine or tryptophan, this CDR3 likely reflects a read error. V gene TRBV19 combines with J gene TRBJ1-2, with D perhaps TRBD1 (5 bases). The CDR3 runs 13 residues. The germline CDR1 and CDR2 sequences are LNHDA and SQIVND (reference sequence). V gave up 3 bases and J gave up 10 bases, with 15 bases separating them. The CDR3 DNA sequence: TGTGCCAGTAGTATGACGGGGCTAGATGTCTACACCTTA. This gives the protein CASSMTGLDVYTL.

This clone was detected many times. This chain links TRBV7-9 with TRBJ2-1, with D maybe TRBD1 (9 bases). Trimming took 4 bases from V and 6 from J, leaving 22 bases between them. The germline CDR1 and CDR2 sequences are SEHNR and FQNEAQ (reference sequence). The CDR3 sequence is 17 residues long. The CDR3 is CASSSPGGTGQTNEQFF. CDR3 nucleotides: TGTGCCAGCAGCTCGCCGGGGGGGACAGGGCAAACCAATGAGCAGTTCTTC.

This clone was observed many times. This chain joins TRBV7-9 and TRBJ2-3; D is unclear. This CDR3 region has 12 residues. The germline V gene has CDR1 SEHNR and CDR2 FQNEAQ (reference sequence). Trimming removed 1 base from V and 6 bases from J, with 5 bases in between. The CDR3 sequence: CASSLDADTQYF. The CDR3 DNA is TGTGCCAGCAGCTTAGATGCGGATACGCAGTATTTT.

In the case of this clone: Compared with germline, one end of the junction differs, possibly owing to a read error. The chain's CDR3 is CASSRPGTVVETQYF. The CDR3 region has the DNA TGTGCAAGCAGTCGTCCCGGGACAGTGGTGGAGACCCAGTACTTC. This sequence joins TRBV12-3 or TRBV12-4 and TRBJ2-5; 7 bases agree with TRBD1. The CDR3 totals 15 residues.

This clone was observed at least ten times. The CDR3 nucleotides read TGTGCCAGCAGTTACCCGGGACAGGGGATGGATGAGCAGTTCTTC. Residues: CASSYPGQGMDEQFF. This sequence joins TRBV6-6 and TRBJ2-1; TRBD1 aligns across 10 bases. The CDR3 totals 15 residues. Trimming cost V 2 bases and J 8 bases; bases outside gene matches: 6. Germline loops: CDR1 MNHNY, CDR2 SVGAGI (reference sequence).

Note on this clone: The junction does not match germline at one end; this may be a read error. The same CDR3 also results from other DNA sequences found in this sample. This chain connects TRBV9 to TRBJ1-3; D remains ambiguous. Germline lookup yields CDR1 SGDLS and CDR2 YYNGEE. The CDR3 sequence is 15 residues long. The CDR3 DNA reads TGTGCCAGCAGCACTGGGCCCAGCTCTGGAAACACCATATATTTC. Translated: CASSTGPSSGNTIYF. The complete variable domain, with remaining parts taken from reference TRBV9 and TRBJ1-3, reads DSGVTQTPKHLITATGQRVTLRCSPRSGDLSVYWYQQSLDQGLQFLIQYYNGEERAKGNILERFSAQQFPDLHSELNLSSLELGDSALYFCASSTGPSSGNTIYFGEGSWLTVV.

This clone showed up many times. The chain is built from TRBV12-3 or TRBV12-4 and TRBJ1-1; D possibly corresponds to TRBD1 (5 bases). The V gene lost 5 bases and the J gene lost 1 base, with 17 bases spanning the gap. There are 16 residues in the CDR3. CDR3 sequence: CASSTGGAPRNTEAFF. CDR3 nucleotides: TGTGCCAGCAGTACGGGAGGGGCACCTAGGAACACTGAAGCTTTCTTT.

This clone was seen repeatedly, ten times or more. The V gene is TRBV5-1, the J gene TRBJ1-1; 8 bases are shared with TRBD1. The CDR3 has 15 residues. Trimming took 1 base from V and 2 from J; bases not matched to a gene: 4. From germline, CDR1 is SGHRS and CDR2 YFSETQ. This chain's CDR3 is CASSLQSGGNTEAFF. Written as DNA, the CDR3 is TGCGCCAGCAGCTTGCAATCAGGGGGCAACACTGAAGCTTTCTTT.

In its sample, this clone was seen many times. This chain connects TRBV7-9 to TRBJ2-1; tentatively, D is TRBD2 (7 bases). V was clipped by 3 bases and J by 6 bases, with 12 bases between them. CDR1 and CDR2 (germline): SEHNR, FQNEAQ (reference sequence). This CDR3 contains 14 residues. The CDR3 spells CASSFGGGSNEQFF. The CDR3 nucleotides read TGTGCCAGCAGCTTTGGGGGCGGGAGCAATGAGCAGTTCTTC.

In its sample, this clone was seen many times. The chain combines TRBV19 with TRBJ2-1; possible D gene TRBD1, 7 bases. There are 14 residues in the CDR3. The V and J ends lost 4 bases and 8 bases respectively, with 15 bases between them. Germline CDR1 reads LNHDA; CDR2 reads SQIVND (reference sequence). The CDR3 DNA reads TGTGCCAGTAGTACTGACAGGGACTCAGATGAGCAGTTCTTC. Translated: CASSTDRDSDEQFF.

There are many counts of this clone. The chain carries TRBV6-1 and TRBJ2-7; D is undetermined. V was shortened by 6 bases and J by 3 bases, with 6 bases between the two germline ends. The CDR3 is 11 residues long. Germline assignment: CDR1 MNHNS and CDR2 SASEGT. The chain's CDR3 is CASRAVYEQYF. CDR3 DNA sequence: TGTGCCAGCAGGGCAGTCTACGAGCAGTACTTC.

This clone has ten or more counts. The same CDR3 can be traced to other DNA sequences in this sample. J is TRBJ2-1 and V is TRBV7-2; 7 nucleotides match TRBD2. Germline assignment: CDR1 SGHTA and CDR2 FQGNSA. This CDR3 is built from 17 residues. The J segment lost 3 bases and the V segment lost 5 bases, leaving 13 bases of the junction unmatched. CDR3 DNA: TGTGCCAGCAGCCCCCGGGGTGGAGCGGGATTCTACAATGAGCAGTTCTTC. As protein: CASSPRGGAGFYNEQFF. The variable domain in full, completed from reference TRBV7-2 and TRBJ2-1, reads GAGVSQSPSNKVTEKGKDVELRCDPISGHTALYWYRQSLGQGLEFLIYFQGNSAPDKSGLPSDRFSAERTGGSVSTLTIQRTQQEDSAVYLCASSPRGGAGFYNEQFFGPGTRLTVL.

The CDR3 loop is CASIFGTNYGYTF. The CDR3 bases are TGTGCCAGCATCTTCGGTACCAACTATGGCTACACCTTC. The chain uses TRBV7-9 and TRBJ1-2; no clear D gene. CDR3 length equals 13 residues. The germline CDR1 and CDR2 sequences are SEHNR and FQNEAQ (reference sequence). V dropped 7 bases and J dropped 2 bases, with 11 bases sitting between them.

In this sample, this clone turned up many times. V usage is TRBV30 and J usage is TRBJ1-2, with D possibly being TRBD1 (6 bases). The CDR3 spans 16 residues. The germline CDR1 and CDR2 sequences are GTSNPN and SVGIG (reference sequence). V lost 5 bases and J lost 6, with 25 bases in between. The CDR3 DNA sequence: TGTGCCTGGGATGCCGGGGACGGACTAGGGGGGGATGGCTACACCTTC. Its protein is CAWDAGDGLGGDGYTF.

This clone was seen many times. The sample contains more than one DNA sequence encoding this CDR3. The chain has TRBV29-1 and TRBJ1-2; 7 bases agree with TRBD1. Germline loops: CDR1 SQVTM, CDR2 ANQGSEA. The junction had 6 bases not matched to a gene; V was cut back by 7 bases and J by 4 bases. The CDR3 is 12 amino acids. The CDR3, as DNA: TGCAGCGGCCTGACAGGGTCCTATGGCTACACCTTC. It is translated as CSGLTGSYGYTF.

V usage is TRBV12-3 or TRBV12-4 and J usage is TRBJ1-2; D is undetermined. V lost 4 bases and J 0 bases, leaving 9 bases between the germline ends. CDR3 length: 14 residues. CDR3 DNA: TGTGCCAGCAGTTGGCGGGGAGCTAACTATGGCTACACCTTC. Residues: CASSWRGANYGYTF.

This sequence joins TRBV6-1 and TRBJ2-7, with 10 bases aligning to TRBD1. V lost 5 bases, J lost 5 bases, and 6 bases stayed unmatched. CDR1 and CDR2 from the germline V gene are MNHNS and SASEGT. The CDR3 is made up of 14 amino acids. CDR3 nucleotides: TGTGCCAGCAGTCCGACAGGGGGCCACCACGAGCAGTACTTC. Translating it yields CASSPTGGHHEQYF.

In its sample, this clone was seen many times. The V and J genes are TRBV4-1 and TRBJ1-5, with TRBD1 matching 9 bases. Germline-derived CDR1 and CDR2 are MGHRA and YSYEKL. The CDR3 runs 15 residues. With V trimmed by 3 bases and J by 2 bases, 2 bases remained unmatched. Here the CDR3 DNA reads TGCGCCAGCAGCCAGCGGACAGGGGGCAATCAGCCCCAGCATTTT. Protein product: CASSQRTGGNQPQHF.

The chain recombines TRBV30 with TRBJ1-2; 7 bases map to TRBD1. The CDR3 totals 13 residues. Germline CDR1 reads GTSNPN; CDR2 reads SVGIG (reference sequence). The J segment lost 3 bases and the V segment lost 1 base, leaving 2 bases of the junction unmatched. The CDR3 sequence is CAWSEGQDYGYTF. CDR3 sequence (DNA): TGTGCCTGGAGTGAAGGACAGGACTATGGCTACACCTTC. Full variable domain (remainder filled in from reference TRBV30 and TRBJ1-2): SQTIHQWPATLVQPVGSPLSLECTVEGTSNPNLYWYRQAAGRGLQLLFYSVGIGQISSEVPQNLSASRPQDRQFILSSKKLLLSDSGFYLCAWSEGQDYGYTFGSGTRLTVV.

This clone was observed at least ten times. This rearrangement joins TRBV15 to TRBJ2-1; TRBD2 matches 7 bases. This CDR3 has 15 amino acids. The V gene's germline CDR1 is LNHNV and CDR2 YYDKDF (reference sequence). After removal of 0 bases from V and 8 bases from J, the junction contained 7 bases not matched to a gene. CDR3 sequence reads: CATSRDGAGVHEQFF. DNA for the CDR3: TGTGCCACCAGCAGAGATGGTGCGGGAGTTCATGAGCAGTTCTTC.

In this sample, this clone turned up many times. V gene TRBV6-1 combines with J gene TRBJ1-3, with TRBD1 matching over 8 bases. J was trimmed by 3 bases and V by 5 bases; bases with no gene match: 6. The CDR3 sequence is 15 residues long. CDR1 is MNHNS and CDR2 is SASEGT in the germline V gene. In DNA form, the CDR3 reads TGTGCCAGCAGTCGGACAGGGCAAAGTGGAAACACCATATATTTT. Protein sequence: CASSRTGQSGNTIYF.

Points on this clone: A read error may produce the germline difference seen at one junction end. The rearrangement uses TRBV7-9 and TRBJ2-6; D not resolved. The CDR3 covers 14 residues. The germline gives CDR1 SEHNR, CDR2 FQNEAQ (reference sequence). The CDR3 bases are TGTGCCAGCAGCTCCTTCTCTGGGTCCAACGTCCTGACTTTC. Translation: CASSSFSGSNVLTF. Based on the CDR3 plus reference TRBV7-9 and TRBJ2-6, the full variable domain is DTGVSQNPRHKITKRGQNVTFRCDPISEHNRLYWYRQTLGQGPEFLTYFQNEAQLEKSRLLSDRFSAERPKGSFSTLEIQRTEQGDSAMYLCASSSFSGSNVLTFGAGSRLTVL.

CDR3 residues: CASSTFRDISSYNEQFF. The CDR3 nucleotides read TGCGCCAGCAGCACCTTCCGGGACATTAGCTCCTACAATGAGCAGTTCTTC. The chain employs TRBV5-1 and TRBJ2-1; a possible D gene is TRBD1 (6 bases). The CDR3 consists of 17 residues. Per the germline V gene, CDR1 is SGHRS and CDR2 is YFSETQ. Between the trimmed V and J ends, which lost 4 bases and 0 bases, there was a span of 17 bases.

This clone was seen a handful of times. CDR3 sequence (DNA): TGTGCCAGCAGGTACGGGAGGGCCTCATATACGCAGTATTTT. Translated, it gives CASRYGRASYTQYF. The chain couples TRBV6-5 to TRBJ2-3, with TRBD2 identical over 8 bases. V was pared by 6 bases and J by 7 bases, with 9 bases of the junction left unmatched. The length of the CDR3 is 14 residues. Germline CDR1 reads MNHEY; CDR2 reads SVGAGI.